This is a list of T cell receptor beta chains from one sample in a study of CD8+ T cells in alopecia areata. Libraries were prepared by immunoSEQ multiplex PCR; TCRdb keeps only in-frame clonotypes and omits some of them. The sample gives around 97,000 clones, around 84% of which show up once; roughly 10% is in the top ten. Sample: CD8+ T cells sorted from blood, taken at approximately week 30, from a patient treated with tofacitinib. These TCRs come from a human donor with alopecia areata. Both conserved end residues are trimmed from each CDR3. Part of the rows lack a size; the others show once, few, many or a class for expanded clones.

j_call,clone_size,cdr3_length,v_call,cdr3_aa
TRBJ2-1,few,12,TRBV7-3,ASSAGTGFYEQF
TRBJ2-3,NA,12,TRBV19,ASSSYSGSDTQY
TRBJ2-1,NA,14,TRBV29-1,SVRGLAGPSYNEQF
TRBJ2-7,NA,13,TRBV15,ATSGSRQSSYEQY
TRBJ2-1,NA,14,TRBV4-1,ASSPIAGVSYNEQF
TRBJ2-1,NA,14,TRBV10-2,ASSEPSSSGRYEQF
TRBJ1-1,NA,10,TRBV30,AWSPWDTEAF
TRBJ1-1,NA,13,TRBV19,ASSIDDVNPSEAF
TRBJ2-7,NA,11,TRBV5-4,ASSLGTGSEQY
TRBJ2-5,NA,11,TRBV5-1,ASSSDSSEDLY
TRBJ1-3,NA,12,TRBV5-4,ASSPRGLGNTIY
TRBJ2-1,NA,13,TRBV6-5,ASSYASGGLNEQF
TRBJ2-7,NA,13,TRBV7-8,ASSPPGQGTYEQY
TRBJ2-3,NA,10,TRBV4-1,ASSQDLDTQY
TRBJ2-3,NA,12,TRBV29-1,SVGCRGGTDTQY
TRBJ2-5,NA,13,TRBV5-4,ASSLLGTSTETQY
TRBJ1-2,NA,9,TRBV6-1,VAWSEKGYT
TRBJ2-1,few,15,TRBV27,ASSTEPSGGSYNEQF
TRBJ2-3,NA,12,TRBV19,ASTGRGVTDTQY
TRBJ1-2,NA,14,TRBV27,ASSFGTGGIYYGYT
TRBJ1-2,NA,14,TRBV7-3,ASSLDRDGYRGGYT
TRBJ1-4,NA,11,TRBV6-1,ASRKDRREKLF
TRBJ2-1,NA,14,TRBV5-4,ASSRPLAGGPNEQF
TRBJ2-1,few,16,TRBV7-2,ASSLVSSGGAQYNEQF
TRBJ1-3,NA,13,TRBV15,ATSRDRSSPNTIY
TRBJ2-5,NA,14,TRBV4-1,ASSQREASYQETQY
TRBJ2-5,NA,12,TRBV27,ASSRLRYQETQY
TRBJ2-5,NA,12,TRBV9,ASSVDRAWETQY
TRBJ2-5,once,17,TRBV5-1,ASSLEGASGVTYQETQY
TRBJ2-7,NA,12,TRBV4-1,ASSLSVSGYEQY
TRBJ2-7,NA,9,TRBV11-2,ASSPSYEQY
TRBJ1-1,NA,14,TRBV2,ASSEGPGDWTTEAF
TRBJ2-5,NA,13,TRBV11-3,ASSSRGAPQETQY
TRBJ1-1,NA,11,TRBV7-6,ASSSTGNTEAF
TRBJ2-7,NA,14,TRBV27,ASSLLGQRYSYEQY
TRBJ2-1,NA,14,TRBV9,ASSFRAGGPIGEQF
TRBJ2-7,once,12,TRBV19,ASTGTGGIYEQY
TRBJ2-7,NA,12,TRBV19,ASSPDGGIYEQY
TRBJ2-3,NA,13,TRBV29-1,SVEEWAASTDTQY
TRBJ2-1,NA,13,TRBV6-5,ASSYTAGNGNEQF
TRBJ1-1,NA,12,TRBV6-1,ASSWSLGNTEAF
TRBJ2-4,once,18,TRBV15,ATSRIAEGQGTLAKNIQY
TRBJ2-5,NA,11,TRBV6-4,ASSDSGPYPQY
NA,NA,11,TRBV29-1,SVMDRTSYEQY
TRBJ2-2,NA,11,TRBV7-9,ASSLAGTGELF
TRBJ2-7,NA,11,TRBV7-6,ASSLGDAYEQY
TRBJ2-7,NA,12,TRBV30,AWSEGQGVYEQY
TRBJ2-7,NA,10,TRBV11-2,ASTDRVGEQY